This T cell receptor beta chain was captured by sequencing in a study of T cells in Graves' hyperthyroidism and ophthalmopathy. Study-wide results and caveats: The blood repertoire included most of the expanded thyroid clonotypes above 0.001. Using 13 V-J features, a model discriminated ophthalmopathy from stable hyperthyroidism.

Of note for this clonotype: The antigen remains undetermined.

The TCR beta CDR3 regions underwent amplification using RNA transcripts as the source. An initial round of RT-PCR targeting the TCR CDR3 relied on the HTBI primer set. MiXCR was run by TCRdb on the multiplex PCR reads, yielding one entry per CDR3 protein. Found here are 550,000 to 700,000 distinct CDR3 sequences, around 45% of them singletons; the top ten hold 19%. Germline CDR1 and CDR2: SEHNR and FQNEAQ (reference sequence). With 6 bases clipped from V and 5 bases from J, the junction kept 9 bases outside the gene matches. This CDR3 contains 14 residues. Sequencing was done on a sample of peripheral blood or thyroid tissue (not recorded which). The source is an adult woman with Graves' disease, either hyperthyroidism or ophthalmopathy (not recorded which). The chain recombines TRBV7-9 with TRBJ1-1; TRBD1 agrees at 7 bases. The CDR3 DNA follows: TGTGCCAGCAGGCCCAACAGGGGAAGGACTGAAGCTTTCTTT. Its translation: CASRPNRGRTEAFF.